One and the same sample provided the 25 T cell receptor beta chains below, sequenced in a study of spatial heterogeneity in lung cancer. These receptors lack a known antigen. Study observations and caveats: Higher tumor mutation counts went along with higher counts of expanded intratumoral alpha and beta TCRs.

TCRdb re-derived calls from the 5' RACE reads in MiXCR, one entry per CDR3 protein. The profile shows 7,000 to 8,000 distinct CDR3 sequences, over 5.5% of them singletons. Time point defined: sample taken at primary tumor resection. The sequencing used lung tumor tissue, collected at surgery. These TCRs come from a male donor with early-stage non-small cell lung cancer.

This clonotype has only a few counts. The chain uses TRBV6-5 and TRBJ1-5, with TRBD1 as a possible D gene (5 bases). V shed 6 bases and J shed 5 bases, with 14 bases lying between them. The germline V gene encodes CDR1 MNHEY and CDR2 SVGAGI. The CDR3 extends over 14 amino acids. DNA of the CDR3: TGTGCCAGCAGCCTCCAGGGTGTCGATCAGCCCCAGCATTTT. This codes for CASSLQGVDQPQHF.

J is TRBJ1-5 and V is TRBV15, with D uncertain. The CDR3 spans 14 residues. Germline V lookup: CDR1 LNHNV, CDR2 YYDKDF (reference sequence). Trimming pared 5 bases from V and 6 bases from J, leaving 14 bases between. The CDR3 DNA is TGTGCCACCAGCCGGCGGGGATCCGGTCAGCCCCAGCATTTT. Translating gives CATSRRGSGQPQHF.

This clonotype was counted ten times or more. The junction differs from germline at one of its ends, possibly a read error. CDR3 DNA: TGTACCAGCAGGGCTGCCGGGACATCTTTCTACGAGCAGTACTTC. It yields the protein CTSRAAGTSFYEQYF. The chain links TRBV12-3 or TRBV12-4 to TRBJ2-7; possible D gene TRBD1, 6 bases. CDR3 length: 15 amino acids.

The rearrangement links TRBV28 to TRBJ2-7, with D unclear. CDR1 is MDHEN, CDR2 SYDVKM, per germline. The CDR3 spans 11 residues. The V end was cut by 3 bases, the J end by 5 bases, with 5 bases between. CDR3 sequence: CASSFMNEQYF. CDR3 coding DNA: TGTGCCAGCAGTTTCATGAACGAGCAGTACTTC.

This clonotype was seen at least ten times. This rearrangement joins TRBV7-8 to TRBJ2-2, with 8 bases fitting TRBD1. The CDR3 loop spans 17 amino acids. The germline V gene has CDR1 SGHVS and CDR2 FQNEAQ. V was clipped by 1 base and J by 5 bases; unmatched bases: 9. CDR3 coding DNA: TGTGCCAGCAGCTTAGTGGCAGGGGGCGAACCGACCGGGGAGCTGTTTTTT. It yields the protein CASSLVAGGEPTGELFF.

This clonotype was recorded at least ten times. V gene TRBV5-1 combines with J gene TRBJ1-2; 7 bases match TRBD1. The CDR3 has 14 residues. Germline trimming cut 0 bases from V and 6 bases from J; bases unmatched to any gene: 5. CDR1 and CDR2 (germline): SGHRS, YFSETQ. The CDR3 DNA reads TGCGCCAGCAGCTTGGCTGGACAGGATGATGGCTACACCTTC. The encoded protein is CASSLAGQDDGYTF.

The rearrangement joins TRBV2 to TRBJ2-7; a weak D match, TRBD1 (6 bases). Per germline, CDR1 SNHLY and CDR2 FYNNEI. The V and J ends lost 8 bases and 5 bases respectively, with 19 bases between them. The CDR3 totals 14 residues. CDR3 sequence reads: CASVLGRGMDEQYF. The CDR3 DNA is TGTGCCAGCGTCCTGGGCAGGGGCATGGACGAGCAGTACTTC.

By sample fraction, this clonotype is medium-sized. The chain links TRBV20-1 to TRBJ2-2, with D maybe TRBD2 (6 bases). V was pared by 5 bases and J by 0 bases, with 13 bases between. Germline assignment: CDR1 DFQATT and CDR2 SNEGSKA (reference sequence). The CDR3 is 15 amino acids. Written as DNA, the CDR3 is TGCAGTGCTTCTCTCGCGGGGTCGAACACCGGGGAGCTGTTTTTT. It yields the protein CSASLAGSNTGELFF.

This clonotype is judged medium-sized (0.01 to 0.1%). The gene calls are TRBV24-1 and TRBJ2-1; 12 bases are a match to TRBD2. CDR3 length: 16 amino acids. From germline, CDR1 is KGHDR and CDR2 SFDVKD. The trim removed 6 bases at V and 7 bases at J, leaving 9 bases unmatched. The CDR3: CATSPSRLAGENEQFF. The CDR3, as DNA: TGTGCCACCAGTCCATCCCGACTAGCGGGAGAGAATGAGCAGTTCTTC.

This clonotype appeared many times. The chain links TRBV28 to TRBJ2-7; 8 bases agree with TRBD2. V shed 3 bases and J 2 bases; nucleotides not matched to a gene: 0. Germline loops: CDR1 MDHEN, CDR2 SYDVKM. This CDR3 contains 13 residues. The CDR3 region is CASSLTSAYEQYF. CDR3 nucleotides: TGTGCCAGCAGTTTGACTAGCGCCTACGAGCAGTACTTC.

This clonotype was seen ten or more times. The chain employs TRBV28 and TRBJ1-5; D not resolved. The CDR3 contains 12 residues. V lost 1 base and J lost 7, with 5 bases in between. The germline V gene has CDR1 MDHEN and CDR2 SYDVKM. The CDR3 bases are TGTGCCAGCAGTTTATTAGGACAGCCCCAGCATTTT. This encodes CASSLLGQPQHF.

By proportion, this clonotype is medium-sized. The chain uses TRBV7-9 and TRBJ1-2; no reliable D call. CDR3 length: 14 amino acids. Germline values: CDR1 SEHNR, CDR2 FQNEAQ (reference sequence). The V end was cut by 5 bases, the J end by 1 base, with 11 bases between. The CDR3 sequence: CASSLEHDNYGYTF. In DNA form, the CDR3 reads TGTGCCAGCAGCCTAGAACACGATAACTATGGCTACACCTTC.

This clonotype is medium-sized (0.01 to 0.1%) by share. The chain recombines TRBV5-1 with TRBJ1-5, with 7 nucleotides matching TRBD1. Germline CDR1 and CDR2: SGHRS and YFSETQ. This CDR3 contains 15 residues. V trimming: 4 bases; J trimming: 3 bases; junction bases outside the gene matches: 7. This chain's CDR3 is CASSVSGQPNQPQHF. The CDR3 region has the DNA TGCGCCAGCAGCGTTTCGGGACAGCCCAATCAGCCCCAGCATTTT.

This clonotype was recorded many times. The V gene is TRBV3-2, the J gene TRBJ2-4; the table gives TRBD1 as D, unverified against the DNA. TRBV3-2 counts as a pseudogene. The CDR3 length is 20 residues. The CDR3 coding sequence is TGTGCCAGCAGCCAAGCCTTGACAGGGGGATCGGGAGAAATTAAAAACATTCAGTACTTC. Its translation is CASSQALTGGSGEIKNIQYF.

By share of the sample, this clonotype is medium-sized. This chain links TRBV7-9 with TRBJ1-4; no clear D. The V gene's germline CDR1 is SEHNR and CDR2 FQNEAQ (reference sequence). The V gene lost 1 base and the J gene lost 8 bases, with 11 bases spanning the gap. This CDR3 contains 14 residues. CDR3 protein: CASSLGAVREKLFF. CDR3 nucleotides: TGTGCCAGCAGCTTAGGGGCCGTAAGAGAAAAACTGTTTTTT.

V and J are TRBV5-4 and TRBJ1-6; D is ambiguous. The V end was cut by 1 base, the J end by 6 bases, with 14 bases between. This CDR3 region has 16 residues. Germline V gene data show CDR1 as SGHNT and CDR2 as YYREEE (reference sequence). Here the CDR3 reads CASSLNRGYGNSPLHF. The CDR3, as DNA: TGTGCCAGCAGCTTGAACCGAGGCTACGGTAATTCACCCCTCCACTTT.

By frequency in the sample, this clonotype is medium-sized (0.01 to 0.1%). V gene TRBV7-2 combines with J gene TRBJ2-7; 9 positions match TRBD1. V lost 5 bases and J lost 4; bases outside the gene matches: 3. Per the germline V gene, CDR1 is SGHTA and CDR2 is FQGNSA. This CDR3 has 13 residues. CDR3 sequence reads: CASSRDRAYEQYF. The DNA of the CDR3 is TGTGCCAGCAGCCGGGACAGGGCTTACGAGCAGTACTTC.

This clonotype was recorded at least ten times. V and J are TRBV2 and TRBJ2-7; D unresolved. The V end was cut by 9 bases, the J end by 6 bases, with 18 bases between. This CDR3 comprises 13 residues. Germline V lookup: CDR1 SNHLY, CDR2 FYNNEI. The CDR3 coding sequence is TGTGCCAGTTCCGCGGACCCCCGGTCCGAGCAGTACTTC. Its protein product is CASSADPRSEQYF.

This clonotype was observed at least ten times. This chain connects TRBV7-9 to TRBJ2-7; 7 bases are shared with TRBD2. The CDR3 is 14 amino acids. V was pared by 5 bases and J by 5 bases, with 9 bases of the junction left unmatched. Germline values: CDR1 SEHNR, CDR2 FQNEAQ (reference sequence). CDR3 in DNA: TGTGCCAGCAGCCCCCCAGAGGCGGGGGACGAGCAGTACTTC. Residues: CASSPPEAGDEQYF. The whole variable domain, filled in from reference TRBV7-9 and TRBJ2-7, reads DTGVSQNPRHKITKRGQNVTFRCDPISEHNRLYWYRQTLGQGPEFLTYFQNEAQLEKSRLLSDRFSAERPKGSFSTLEIQRTEQGDSAMYLCASSPPEAGDEQYFGPGTRLTVT.

This clonotype was found many times. The chain carries TRBV6-1 and TRBJ2-3, with 7 bases aligning to TRBD2. Germline V gene lookup returns CDR1 MNHNS and CDR2 SASEGT. The CDR3 loop spans 15 amino acids. V was clipped by 8 bases and J by 0 bases; unmatched bases: 8. This chain's CDR3 is CASLRGAGSTDTQYF. CDR3 in DNA: TGTGCCAGCCTCCGTGGAGCGGGAAGCACAGATACGCAGTATTTT.

This clonotype qualifies as medium-sized. The rearrangement links TRBV4-1 to TRBJ2-3; possible D gene TRBD2, 6 bases. The CDR3 contains 13 residues. The V end was cut by 1 base, the J end by 8 bases, with 10 bases between. In germline, CDR1 is MGHRA, CDR2 YSYEKL. The CDR3 here is CASSQARGSTQYF. The CDR3 bases are TGCGCCAGCAGCCAAGCGCGGGGCTCTACGCAGTATTTT.

Relative to its sample, this clonotype is medium-sized (0.01 to 0.1%). This chain joins TRBV5-5 and TRBJ2-7; D uncertain. This CDR3 has 14 amino acids. Germline lookup yields CDR1 SGHKS and CDR2 YYEKEE (reference sequence). The V and J ends lost 4 bases and 6 bases respectively, with 17 bases between them. The CDR3 protein is CASSPLGKGREQYF. Here the CDR3 DNA reads TGTGCCAGCAGCCCTCTTGGGAAGGGCCGCGAGCAGTACTTC.

This clonotype was detected many times. V is TRBV6-6 and J is TRBJ2-1; weak D call: TRBD2 (5 bases). The V end was cut by 0 bases, the J end by 6 bases, with 12 bases between. In germline, CDR1 is MNHNY, CDR2 SVGAGI (reference sequence). This CDR3 region has 15 residues. The CDR3 DNA follows: TGTGCCAGCAGTTACTCGAGTGAGGGCGGCAATGAGCAGTTCTTC. Protein: CASSYSSEGGNEQFF.

This clonotype is labeled medium-sized. The chain links TRBV5-1 to TRBJ1-2; D gene ambiguous. The CDR3 covers 13 residues. Germline-derived CDR1 and CDR2 are SGHRS and YFSETQ. V was trimmed by 4 bases and J by 3 bases, leaving 10 bases between them. CDR3 coding DNA: TGCGCCAGCAGCGGCGACCGCTACTATGGCTACACCTTC. The encoded protein is CASSGDRYYGYTF.

This chain uses TRBV4-3 with TRBJ2-1; 14 positions agree with TRBD2. Germline V CDR1 and CDR2: LGHNA, YSLEER. The CDR3 sequence is 15 residues long. After removal of 5 bases from V and 8 bases from J, the junction contained 5 bases not matched to a gene. CDR3 residues: CASSIRLAGGDEQFF. CDR3 coding DNA: TGCGCCAGCAGCATAAGACTAGCGGGAGGGGATGAGCAGTTCTTC.